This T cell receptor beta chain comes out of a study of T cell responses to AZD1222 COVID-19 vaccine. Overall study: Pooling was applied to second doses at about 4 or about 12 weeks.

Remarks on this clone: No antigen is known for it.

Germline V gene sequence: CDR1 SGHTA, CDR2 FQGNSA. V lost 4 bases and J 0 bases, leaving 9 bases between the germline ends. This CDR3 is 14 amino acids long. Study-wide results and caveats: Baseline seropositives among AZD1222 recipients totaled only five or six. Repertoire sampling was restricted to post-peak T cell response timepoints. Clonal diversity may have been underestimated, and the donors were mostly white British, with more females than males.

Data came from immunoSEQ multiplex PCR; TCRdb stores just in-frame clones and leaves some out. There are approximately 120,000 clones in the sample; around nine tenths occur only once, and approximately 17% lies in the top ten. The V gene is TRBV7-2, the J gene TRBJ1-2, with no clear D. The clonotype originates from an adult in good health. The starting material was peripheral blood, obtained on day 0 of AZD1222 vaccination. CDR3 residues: CASSSQRANYGYTF. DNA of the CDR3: TGTGCCAGCAGCTCACAGAGAGCTAACTATGGCTACACCTTC.